This T cell receptor beta chain was sequenced for a study of cytomegalovirus exposure and HLA in healthy donors. Study as a whole: In a later analysis, the 120 or so validation repertoires were reported to have used the same platform as the approximately 690 first-cohort repertoires.

Germline V gene sequence: CDR1 MNHEY, CDR2 SVGAGI. There are 15 residues in the CDR3. J was trimmed by 0 bases and V by 4 bases; bases with no gene match: 4. Clones were read by immunoSEQ multiplex PCR, and TCRdb kept only the in-frame ones, dropping some. The sample includes 150,000 to 180,000 clones, 86% seen only once; the top ten take approximately 20%. The sequenced material came from PBMCs. This TCR was sampled from a man aged 18 to 30 in good health and CMV-seropositive. V usage is TRBV6-5 and J usage is TRBJ1-2; the match to TRBD1 covers 8 bases. Here the CDR3 reads CASSSQTGANYGYTF. CDR3 in DNA: TGTGCCAGCAGTTCTCAGACAGGGGCTAACTATGGCTACACCTTC.